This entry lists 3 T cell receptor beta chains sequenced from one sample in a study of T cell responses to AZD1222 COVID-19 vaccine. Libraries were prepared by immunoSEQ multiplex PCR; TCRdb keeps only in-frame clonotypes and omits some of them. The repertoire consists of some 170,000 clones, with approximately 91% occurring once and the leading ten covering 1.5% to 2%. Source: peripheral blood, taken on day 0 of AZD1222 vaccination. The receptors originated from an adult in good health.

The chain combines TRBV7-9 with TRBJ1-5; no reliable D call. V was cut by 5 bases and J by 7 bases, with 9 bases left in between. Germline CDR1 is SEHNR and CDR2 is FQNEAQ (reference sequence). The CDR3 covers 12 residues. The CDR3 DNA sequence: TGTGCCAGCAGCCTATTAGGGCAGCCCCAGCATTTT. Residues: CASSLLGQPQHF.

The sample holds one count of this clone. CDR3 sequence: CAIRAVGTGNTEAFF. CDR3 coding DNA: TGTGCCATCAGGGCCGTGGGGACAGGTAACACTGAAGCTTTCTTT. The V and J genes are TRBV10-3 and TRBJ1-1, with TRBD1 identical over 8 bases. V dropped 6 bases and J dropped 2; count of bases not matched to a gene: 8. CDR1 and CDR2 (germline): ENHRY, SYGVKD. The CDR3 is 15 residues long.

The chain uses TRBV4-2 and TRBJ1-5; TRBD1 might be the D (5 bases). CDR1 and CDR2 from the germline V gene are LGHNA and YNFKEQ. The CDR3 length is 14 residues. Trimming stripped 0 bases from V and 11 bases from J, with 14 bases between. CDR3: CASSQDGRDSAQHF. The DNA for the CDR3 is TGTGCCAGCAGCCAAGACGGCAGGGATTCCGCCCAGCATTTT.